Following are 3 T cell receptor beta chains from one sample sequenced in a study of T cells after posttransplantation cyclophosphamide. Assay used: immunoSEQ multiplex PCR; TCRdb lists only in-frame clones, some missing. The sample contains more than 9,000 clones, none occurring once; approximately 27% lies in the top ten. Treatment was busulfan-fludarabine conditioning, a marrow graft, and cyclophosphamide on days +3 and +4. This material consisted of PBMCs, taken after allogeneic stem cell transplant with posttransplant cyclophosphamide. The receptor source for this set is a female patient in her forties or fifties who received an allogeneic stem cell transplant from a related donor, was CMV-positive, and had no GVHD. Some T cells may be supplied by the graft donor.

This clone was seen at least ten times. V is TRBV12-5 and J is TRBJ1-5; D might be TRBD1 (6 bases). Germline values: CDR1 LGHNT, CDR2 FRNRAP. The ends were cut back, 2 bases at V and 3 bases at J, with 11 bases in the middle. The CDR3 is made up of 15 amino acids. The CDR3 nucleotides are TGTGCTAGTGGTTTGTCACAGGGTTACAATCAGCCCCAGCATTTT. Translating gives CASGLSQGYNQPQHF.

This clone was observed a few times. The chain uses TRBV5-1 and TRBJ2-3, with D possibly TRBD1 on 6 matching bases. V was shortened by 1 base and J by 6 bases, with 18 bases between the two germline ends. The CDR3 is 16 residues long. The germline V gene has CDR1 SGHRS and CDR2 YFSETQ. The CDR3 loop reads CASSLTQGPASDTQYF. The CDR3 DNA reads TGCGCCAGCAGCTTGACACAGGGACCGGCTTCGGATACGCAGTATTTT.

This clone was recorded at least ten times. This chain uses TRBV7-9 with TRBJ1-5, with 9 bases fitting TRBD1. This CDR3 has 16 residues. The V gene's germline CDR1 is SEHNR and CDR2 FQNEAQ (reference sequence). After removal of 5 bases from V and 5 bases from J, the junction contained 10 bases not matched to a gene. The CDR3 reads CASSGGQGEIYQPQHF. CDR3 DNA: TGTGCCAGCAGCGGGGGACAGGGAGAGATTTATCAGCCCCAGCATTTT.